The next 8 T cell receptor beta chains were all read from a single sample in a study of CD8 T cells in ankylosing spondylitis. TCRdb called the 5' RACE reads again in MiXCR, with one record for every CDR3 protein. Of 300,000 to 400,000 distinct CDR3 sequences listed, about 14% are singletons. Sequencing used blood, either unsorted or a sorted T cell fraction (not recorded which). The origin of the receptors is a male donor with ankylosing spondylitis or in good health (not recorded which).

The rearrangement joins TRBV28 to TRBJ1-1; D not resolved. Per the germline V gene, CDR1 is MDHEN and CDR2 is SYDVKM. Trimming pared 2 bases from V and 7 bases from J, leaving 8 bases between. The CDR3 is 12 residues long. CDR3: CASSLSGVEAFF. DNA of the CDR3: TGTGCCAGCAGTTTAAGTGGGGTTGAAGCTTTCTTT.

The chain joins TRBV5-1 to TRBJ2-7; the match to TRBD1 covers 11 bases. The germline gives CDR1 SGHRS, CDR2 YFSETQ. Trimming cost V 7 bases and J 7 bases; bases outside gene matches: 13. CDR3 size: 15 residues. DNA for the CDR3: TGCGCCAGCTCGTCCCGGGACAGGGGGTTGAAAGAGCAGTACTTC. It is translated as CASSSRDRGLKEQYF.

V and J are TRBV10-3 and TRBJ1-5; 9 bases align to TRBD1. The CDR3 totals 15 residues. After removal of 6 bases from V and 6 bases from J, the junction contained 9 bases not matched to a gene. Germline loops: CDR1 ENHRY, CDR2 SYGVKD. CDR3 DNA sequence: TGTGCCATCAGGGAGACAGGGGGTGTCGGTCAGCCCCAGCATTTT. Encoded protein: CAIRETGGVGQPQHF.

V usage is TRBV5-1 and J usage is TRBJ2-3; D tentatively reads TRBD1 or TRBD2 (5 bases each). The length of the CDR3 is 15 residues. Germline assignment: CDR1 SGHRS and CDR2 YFSETQ. The V gene lost 2 bases and the J gene lost 1 base, with 11 bases spanning the gap. CDR3: CASSLVQEGTDTQYF. The DNA of the CDR3 is TGCGCCAGCAGCTTAGTACAGGAGGGCACAGATACGCAGTATTTT.

This clonotype was seen repeatedly, ten times or more. The chain employs TRBV12-5 and TRBJ1-6; D uncertain. V was cut by 0 bases and J by 10 bases, with 7 bases left in between. The germline V gene has CDR1 LGHNT and CDR2 FRNRAP. The CDR3 covers 13 residues. The CDR3 DNA reads as TGTGCTAGTGGTTTGGTACTTGACTCACCCCTCCACTTT. The encoded protein is CASGLVLDSPLHF.

This rearrangement joins TRBV5-1 to TRBJ1-5, with D perhaps matching TRBD1 (6 bases). The CDR3 has 15 amino acids. The V gene lost 0 bases and the J gene lost 5 bases, with 12 bases spanning the gap. CDR1 and CDR2 (germline): SGHRS, YFSETQ. CDR3 loop: CASSLAGARDQPQHF. CDR3 bases: TGCGCCAGCAGCTTGGCAGGGGCAAGAGATCAGCCCCAGCATTTT.

This clonotype was observed a few times. The CDR3 loop is CASSPLAGESNEQFF. The CDR3 bases are TGCGCCAGCAGCCCCCTAGCGGGAGAGAGCAATGAGCAGTTCTTC. The rearrangement uses TRBV5-1 and TRBJ2-1; 10 nucleotides agree with TRBD2. With 4 bases clipped from V and 6 bases from J, the junction kept 7 bases outside the gene matches. Germline V CDR1 and CDR2: SGHRS, YFSETQ. The CDR3 sequence is 15 residues long.

The chain links TRBV5-1 to TRBJ1-4; D not resolved. The V and J ends lost 1 base and 8 bases respectively, with 12 bases between them. Germline CDR1 SGHRS, CDR2 YFSETQ. The CDR3 runs 14 residues. CDR3 amino acids: CASSLQPTREKLFF. CDR3 sequence (DNA): TGCGCCAGCAGCTTGCAACCAACGCGGGAAAAACTGTTTTTT.